This T cell receptor (beta chain) was documented in a study of blood T cell repertoires in COVID-19. V shed 7 bases and J shed 7 bases, with 19 bases lying between them. CDR3 size: 15 residues. Germline lookup yields CDR1 MNHGY and CDR2 SVAAGI. In the authors' methods: From reference gene primer amplification, estimates of nucleated cell counts were derived. Only in-frame clones appear in the TCRdb table, and some are missing; sequencing was by immunoSEQ multiplex PCR. V and J calls and clone size are given by that table; D and trimming were obtained from the DNA. The sample holds more than 150,000 clones, roughly four fifths seen once.

The sequenced material came from peripheral blood. This clonotype originated in a human donor in a cohort sampled during active COVID-19. The rearrangement joins TRBV6-9 to TRBJ1-4, with a possible D match to TRBD1 (6 bases). CDR3 protein: CASTNDPGDSEKLFF. DNA for the CDR3: TGTGCCAGCACAAACGATCCAGGGGATAGTGAAAAACTGTTTTTT.